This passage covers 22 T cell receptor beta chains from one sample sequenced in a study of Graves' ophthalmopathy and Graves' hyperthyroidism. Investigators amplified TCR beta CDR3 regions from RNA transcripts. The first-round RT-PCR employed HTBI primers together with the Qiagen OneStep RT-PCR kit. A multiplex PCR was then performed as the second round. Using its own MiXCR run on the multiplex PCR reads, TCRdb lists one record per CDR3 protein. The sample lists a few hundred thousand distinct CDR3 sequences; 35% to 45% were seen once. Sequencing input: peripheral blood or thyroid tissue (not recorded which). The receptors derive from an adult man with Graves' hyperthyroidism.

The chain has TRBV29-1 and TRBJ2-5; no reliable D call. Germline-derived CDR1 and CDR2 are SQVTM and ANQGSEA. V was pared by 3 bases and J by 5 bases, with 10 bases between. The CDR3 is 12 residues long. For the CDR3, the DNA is TGCAGCGTTGAGACCGTGATGGAGACCCAGTACTTC. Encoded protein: CSVETVMETQYF.

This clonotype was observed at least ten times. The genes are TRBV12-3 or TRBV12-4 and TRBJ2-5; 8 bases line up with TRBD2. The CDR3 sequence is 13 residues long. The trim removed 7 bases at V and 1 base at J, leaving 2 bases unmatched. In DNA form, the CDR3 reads TGTGCCAGCAACCTAGCGGGCCAAGAGACCCAGTACTTC. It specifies CASNLAGQETQYF.

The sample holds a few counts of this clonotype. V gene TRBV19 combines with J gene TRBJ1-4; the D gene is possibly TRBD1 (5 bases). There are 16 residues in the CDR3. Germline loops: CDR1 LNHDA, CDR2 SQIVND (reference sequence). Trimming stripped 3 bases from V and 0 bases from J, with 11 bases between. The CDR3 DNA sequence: TGTGCCAGTAGTATGTCGGGGACTGCAACTAATGAAAAACTGTTTTTT. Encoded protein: CASSMSGTATNEKLFF.

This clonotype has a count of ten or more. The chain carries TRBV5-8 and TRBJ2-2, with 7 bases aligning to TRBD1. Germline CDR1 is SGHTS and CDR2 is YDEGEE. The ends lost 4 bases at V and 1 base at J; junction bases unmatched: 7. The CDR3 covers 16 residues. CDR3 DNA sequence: TGTGCCAGCAGCGGCCGACAGGGACGGAACACCGGGGAGCTGTTTTTT. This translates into CASSGRQGRNTGELFF.

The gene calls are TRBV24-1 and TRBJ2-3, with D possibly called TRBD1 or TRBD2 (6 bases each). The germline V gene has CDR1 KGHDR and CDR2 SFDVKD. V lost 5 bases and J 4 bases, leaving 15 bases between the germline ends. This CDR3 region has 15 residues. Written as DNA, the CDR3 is TGTGCCACCAGTGTTGGAGGGGGTGAAGCAGATACGCAGTATTTT. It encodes CATSVGGGEADTQYF.

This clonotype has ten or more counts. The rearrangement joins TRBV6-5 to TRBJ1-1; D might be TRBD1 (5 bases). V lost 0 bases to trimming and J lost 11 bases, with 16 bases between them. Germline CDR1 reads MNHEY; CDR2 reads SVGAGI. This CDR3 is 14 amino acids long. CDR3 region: CASSYSGTPSEAFF. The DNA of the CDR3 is TGTGCCAGCAGTTACTCTGGGACCCCTAGCGAGGCTTTCTTT.

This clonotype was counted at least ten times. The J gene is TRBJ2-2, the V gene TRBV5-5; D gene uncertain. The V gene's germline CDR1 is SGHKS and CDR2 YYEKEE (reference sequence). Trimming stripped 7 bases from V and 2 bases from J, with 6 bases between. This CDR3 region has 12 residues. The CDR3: CASPGNTGELFF. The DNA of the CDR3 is TGTGCCAGCCCTGGTAACACCGGGGAGCTGTTTTTT.

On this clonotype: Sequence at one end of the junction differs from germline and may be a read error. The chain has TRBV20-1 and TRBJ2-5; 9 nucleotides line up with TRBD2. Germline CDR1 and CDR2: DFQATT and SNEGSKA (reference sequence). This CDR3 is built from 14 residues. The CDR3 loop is CSASPGLAIGTQYF. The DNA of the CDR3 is TGCAGCGCTAGCCCCGGACTAGCGATAGGGACCCAGTACTTC.

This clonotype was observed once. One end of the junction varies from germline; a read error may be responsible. CDR3 amino acids: CASSESPRGPFGNQPQQF. CDR3 nucleotides: TGTGCCAGCAGTGAAAGTCCCAGGGGGCCGTTTGGCAATCAGCCCCAGCAGTTT. The chain links TRBV2 to TRBJ1-5, with 8 bases identical to TRBD1. This CDR3 spans 18 amino acids. CDR1 SNHLY and CDR2 FYNNEI come from the germline V gene. The complete variable domain, with remaining parts taken from reference TRBV2 and TRBJ1-5, reads EPEVTQTPSHQVTQMGQEVILRCVPISNHLYFYWYRQILGQKVEFLVSFYNNEISEKSEIFDDQFSVERPDGSNFTLKIRSTKLEDSAMYFCASSESPRGPFGNQPQQFGDGTRLSIL.

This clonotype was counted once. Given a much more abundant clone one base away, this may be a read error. The CDR3 DNA is TGTGCCAGCAGCCAAGATAGGTTGGGCATCCGAGCCTACGAGCAGTGCTTC. As protein: CASSQDRLGIRAYEQCF. The genes are TRBV6-5 and TRBJ2-7; D unresolved. The length of the CDR3 is 17 residues. CDR1 and CDR2 (germline): MNHEY, SVGAGI.

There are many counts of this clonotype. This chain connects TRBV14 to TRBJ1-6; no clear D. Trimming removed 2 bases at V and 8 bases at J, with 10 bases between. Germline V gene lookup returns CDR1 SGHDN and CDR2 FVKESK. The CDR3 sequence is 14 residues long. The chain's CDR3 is CASSQYGVDSPLHF. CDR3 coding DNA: TGTGCCAGCAGCCAATATGGGGTGGATTCACCCCTCCACTTT.

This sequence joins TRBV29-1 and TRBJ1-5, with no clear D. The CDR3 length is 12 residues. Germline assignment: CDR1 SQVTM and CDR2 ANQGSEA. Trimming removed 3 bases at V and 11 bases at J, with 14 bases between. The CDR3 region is CSVERGQETQHF. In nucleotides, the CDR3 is TGCAGCGTTGAGCGGGGTCAAGAGACCCAGCATTTT.

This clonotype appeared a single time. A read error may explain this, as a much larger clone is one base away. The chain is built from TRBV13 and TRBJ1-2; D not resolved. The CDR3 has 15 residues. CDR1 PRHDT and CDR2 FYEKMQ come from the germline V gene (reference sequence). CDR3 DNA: TGCGCCAGCAGCCCTACCCAGATACCGAACTATGGCTACACCTTC. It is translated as CASSPTQIPNYGYTF.

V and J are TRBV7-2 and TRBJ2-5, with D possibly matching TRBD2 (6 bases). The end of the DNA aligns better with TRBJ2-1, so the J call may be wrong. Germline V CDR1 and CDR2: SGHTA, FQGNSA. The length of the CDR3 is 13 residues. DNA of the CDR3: TGTGCCAGCAGCTGGACGGGGGACGATGAGCAGTTCTTC. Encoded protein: CASSWTGDDEQFF.

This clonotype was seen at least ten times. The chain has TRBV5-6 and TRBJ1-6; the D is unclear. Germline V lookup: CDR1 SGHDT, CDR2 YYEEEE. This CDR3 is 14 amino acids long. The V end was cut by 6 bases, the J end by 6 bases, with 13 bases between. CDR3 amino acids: CASTITPANSPLHF. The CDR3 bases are TGTGCCAGCACCATCACCCCAGCTAATTCACCCCTCCACTTT.

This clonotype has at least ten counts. The CDR3 reads CASSYVGSGNQPQHF. CDR3 nucleotides: TGTGCCAGCAGCTACGTGGGTTCTGGCAATCAGCCCCAGCATTTT. The V and J genes are TRBV2 and TRBJ1-5; D is unclear. Germline-derived CDR1 and CDR2 are SNHLY and FYNNEI. Trimming removed 6 bases from V and 2 bases from J, with 14 bases in between. The CDR3 has 15 amino acids.

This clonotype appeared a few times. The CDR3 region has the DNA TGTGCCACCAACTTACAGGGGGCCACTGAAGCTTTCTTT. It codes for CATNLQGATEAFF. The gene calls are TRBV19 and TRBJ1-1; 9 bases line up with TRBD1. J was trimmed by 4 bases and V by 10 bases; bases with no gene match: 7. The CDR3 sequence is 13 residues long. The germline gives CDR1 LNHDA, CDR2 SQIVND (reference sequence).

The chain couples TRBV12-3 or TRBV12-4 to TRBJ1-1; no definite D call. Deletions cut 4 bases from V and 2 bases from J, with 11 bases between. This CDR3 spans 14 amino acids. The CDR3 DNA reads TGTGCCAGCAGTTACCGCCACGGAAACACTGAAGCTTTCTTT. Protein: CASSYRHGNTEAFF.

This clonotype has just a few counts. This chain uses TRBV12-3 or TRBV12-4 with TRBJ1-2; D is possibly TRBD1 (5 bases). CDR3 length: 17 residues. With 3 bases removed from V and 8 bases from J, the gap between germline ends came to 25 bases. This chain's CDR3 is CASSLWDSTIRGWGYTF. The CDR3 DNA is TGTGCCAGCAGTTTGTGGGACTCAACCATCCGAGGTTGGGGCTACACCTTC.

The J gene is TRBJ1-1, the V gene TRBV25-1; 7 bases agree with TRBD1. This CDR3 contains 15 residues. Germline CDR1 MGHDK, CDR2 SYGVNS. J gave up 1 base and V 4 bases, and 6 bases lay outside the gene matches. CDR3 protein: CASSARTGRNTEAFF. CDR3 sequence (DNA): TGTGCCAGCAGTGCTAGGACAGGCAGGAACACTGAAGCTTTCTTT.

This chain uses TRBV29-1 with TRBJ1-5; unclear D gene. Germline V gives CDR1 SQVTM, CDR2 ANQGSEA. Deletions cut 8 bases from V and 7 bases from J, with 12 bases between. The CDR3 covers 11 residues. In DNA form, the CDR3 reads TGCAGCTTAGTAGGAGGGCAGCCCCAGCATTTT. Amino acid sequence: CSLVGGQPQHF.

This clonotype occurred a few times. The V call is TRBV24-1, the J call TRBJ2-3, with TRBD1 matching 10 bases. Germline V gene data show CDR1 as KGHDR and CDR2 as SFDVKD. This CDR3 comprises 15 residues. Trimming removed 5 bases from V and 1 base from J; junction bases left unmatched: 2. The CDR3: CATSAGTGGTDTQYF. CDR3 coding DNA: TGTGCCACCAGTGCAGGGACAGGGGGCACAGATACGCAGTATTTT.